This T cell receptor (beta chain) was found in a study of cytomegalovirus exposure and HLA in healthy donors. With 60 Vbeta and 13 Jbeta primers, the PCR was carried out. This table comes from immunoSEQ multiplex PCR, and its TCRdb copy is limited to in-frame clones, with some not included. This sample has some 180,000 clones, with about four fifths found just once. Germline V lookup: CDR1 MNHNY, CDR2 SVGAGI (reference sequence). This CDR3 contains 14 residues. The V end was cut by 2 bases, the J end by 6 bases, with 13 bases between. Sequencing input: PBMCs. V is TRBV6-6 and J is TRBJ1-2; a weak D match, TRBD1 (5 bases). The clonotype was recovered from a woman aged 30 to 39 in good health and CMV-seronegative. CDR3: CASSYRPTGNGYTF. In nucleotides, the CDR3 is TGTGCCAGCAGTTACCGACCTACAGGAAATGGCTACACCTTC.